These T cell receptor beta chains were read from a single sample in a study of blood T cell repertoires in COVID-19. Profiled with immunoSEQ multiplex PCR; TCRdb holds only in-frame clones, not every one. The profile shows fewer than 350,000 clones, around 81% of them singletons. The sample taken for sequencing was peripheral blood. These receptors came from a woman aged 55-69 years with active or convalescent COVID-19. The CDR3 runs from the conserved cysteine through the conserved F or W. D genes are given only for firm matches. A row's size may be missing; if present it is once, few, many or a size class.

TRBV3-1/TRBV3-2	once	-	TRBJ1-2	TGTGCCAGCAGCCCCGACATAGACTATGGCTACACCTTC	CASSPDIDYGYTF
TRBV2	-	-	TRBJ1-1	TGTGCCAGCAGTGAAAGGGGAAAAAGGCCTGAAGCTTTCTTT	CASSERGKRPEAFF
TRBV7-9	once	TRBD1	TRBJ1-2	TGTGCCAGCAGCTTAGCTATGACAGGGGGCCTCACCTTC	CASSLAMTGGLTF
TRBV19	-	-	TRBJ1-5	TGTGCCAGTAGTACGACAGGTCGAGATCAGCCCCAGCATTTT	CASSTTGRDQPQHF
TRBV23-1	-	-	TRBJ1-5	TGCGCCAGCAGTCAAACAGGAGGGCAGCCCCAGCATTTT	CASSQTGGQPQHF
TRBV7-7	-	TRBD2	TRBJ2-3	TGTGCTAGCAGCCCCCTGGGGCGGGGGGGCACAGATACGCAGTATTTT	CASSPLGRGGTDTQYF
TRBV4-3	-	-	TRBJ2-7	TGCGCCAGCAGCCAAGAGGATGCCAGGATTTACGAGCAGTACTTC	CASSQEDARIYEQYF
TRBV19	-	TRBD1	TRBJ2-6	TGTGCCAGTAGTTTTGGGACAGGGGGCTCTGGGGCCAACGTCCTGACTTTC	CASSFGTGGSGANVLTF
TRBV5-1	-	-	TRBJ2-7	TGCGCCAGCAGCTTGGGTCCAACTGGCTCCTACGAGCAGTACTTC	CASSLGPTGSYEQYF
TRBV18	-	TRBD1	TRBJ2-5	TGTGCCAGCTCAGGGACAGCACAAGAGACCCAGTACTTC	CASSGTAQETQYF